This TCR beta chain was retrieved from a study of blood T cell repertoires in COVID-19 (TCRdb year 2020). A note on the overall study: Samples covering the acute and convalescent phases of COVID-19 were provided by collaborators in the United States, Italy and Spain. The prospective study material was composed of cDNA or gDNA derived from T cells, B-cell-depleted T cells, or PBMCs. Subjects who had been exposed to COVID-19, were actively infected with it, or had recovered from it provided the deeply sampled blood TCRbeta repertoires that made up the dataset. The repertoires were made available in a free public database intended to serve as a resource for research on the immune response to SARS-CoV-2. The samples were drawn from the first 160 participants of the ongoing ImmuneRACE study and from 950 to 1,500 subjects provided by 6 global collaborators. Nearly every sample came with metadata listing a de-identified subject ID, COVID-19 status, age in years and sex. Where available, HLA class I and class II types were obtained from metadata supplied by the sample provider rather than from assay-based typing.

The germline V gene (reference sequence) yields SGHNT for CDR1 and YYREEE for CDR2. The CDR3, cysteine through phenylalanine, is 16 amino acids long. Only the CDR3 portion is preserved as DNA: 48 bases, with reading frame beginning at the first base. The junction shows trimming of 5 bases on V and 4 bases on J, and the gene matches do not reach 11 bases of it. This clone was seen once. Its antigen is not yet known. The input lacks base qualities; no much larger clone sits a single base away. At one collaborating source in Seattle, patients were enrolled during active infection and were followed longitudinally through the course of disease. Collaborating institutions collected whole blood in K2EDTA tubes following their own protocols. Collaborator samples were shipped for TCRbeta analysis as frozen whole blood, isolated PBMCs, or DNA extracted from either sample type. Study-wide conclusions, independent of this receptor: Clinical and demographic metadata were provided uncurated, with the amount varying by source and participant.

The immunoSEQ Assay, a bias-controlled multiplex PCR, was used to amplify TCRbeta CDR3 regions from genomic DNA. For the original study's pipeline: The number of nucleated cells in each sample was estimated by amplification of reference gene primers within the assay. To quantify the absolute abundance of each unique TCRbeta CDR3 rearrangement, sequence reads were collapsed and filtered. For each sample, productive Simpson clonality was calculated by taking the square root of Simpson's diversity index across productive rearrangements. Entries here come from immuneACCESS through TCRdb and include only in-frame sequences with V and J called. Some clones fail to appear in such tables; in the studies checked, an unresolved V gene covers under half of the shortfall, and the cause of the remainder is unknown. That table furnishes V, J and clone size, whereas the DNA furnished D and trimming. Across this sample there are 200,000 to 300,000 clones, with about 82% seen only once. The ten largest clones represent 4.5% to 5.5% of the sample.

What was sequenced was peripheral blood. The receptor was isolated from a man aged 50 to 59 with COVID-19, enrolled during active disease. The rearranged segments are TRBV5-4 and TRBJ2-1; 8 bases in the middle match TRBD2. The sequenced DNA: TGTGCCAGCAGTCCCGGGGGGCGGGGGGAGTACAATGAGCAGTTCTTC. This encodes CASSPGGRGEYNEQFF.